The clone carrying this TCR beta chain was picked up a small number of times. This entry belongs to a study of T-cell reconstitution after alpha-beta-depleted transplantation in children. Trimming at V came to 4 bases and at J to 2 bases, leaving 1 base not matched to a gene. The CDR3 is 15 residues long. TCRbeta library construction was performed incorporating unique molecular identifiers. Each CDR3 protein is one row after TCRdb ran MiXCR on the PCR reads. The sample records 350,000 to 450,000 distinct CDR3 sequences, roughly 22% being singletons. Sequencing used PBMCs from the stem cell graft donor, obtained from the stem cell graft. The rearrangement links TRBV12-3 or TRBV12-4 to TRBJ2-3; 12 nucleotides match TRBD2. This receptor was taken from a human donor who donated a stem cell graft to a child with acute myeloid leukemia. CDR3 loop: CASSSSGRDTDTQYF. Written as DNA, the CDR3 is TGTGCCAGCAGTTCTAGCGGGAGGGACACAGATACGCAGTATTTT.